A selection of T cell receptor beta chains follows, all from one sample in a study of blood T cell repertoires in COVID-19. Some clones are missing from TCRdb's copy, which holds only in-frame ones; the method was immunoSEQ multiplex PCR. The table records roughly 260,000 clones, about 85% of them present only once. The sequenced material came from peripheral blood. The receptors originated from a man in his 60s who had recovered from COVID-19. CDR3s include the opening cysteine and the closing phenylalanine or tryptophan. The order of the fields is CDR3 DNA, CDR3 protein, clone size, D gene, J gene, V gene. A D gene is named only where the DNA matches it firmly. Where a row states a size, it is once, few, many or the class of an expanded clone; other rows omit it.

CDR3 DNA: TGCAGCGTTGTCCAGGCGGGGGGCGTCGACGAGCAGTACTTC
CDR3 protein: CSVVQAGGVDEQYF
clone size: NA
D gene: TRBD2
J gene: TRBJ2-7
V gene: TRBV29-1

CDR3 DNA: TGCGCCAGCAGCTCGGGACTTCGAAACTACCAAGAGACCCAGTACTTC
CDR3 protein: CASSSGLRNYQETQYF
clone size: NA
D gene: NA
J gene: TRBJ2-5
V gene: TRBV5-1

CDR3 DNA: TGTGCCAGCAGTCGGGGGGGAATCGATGAGCAGTTCTTC
CDR3 protein: CASSRGGIDEQFF
clone size: few
D gene: TRBD2
J gene: TRBJ2-1
V gene: TRBV2

CDR3 DNA: TGTGCCAGCAGTCCCACAGACTCTGGGGCCAACGTCCTGACTTTC
CDR3 protein: CASSPTDSGANVLTF
clone size: NA
D gene: NA
J gene: TRBJ2-6
V gene: TRBV27

CDR3 DNA: TGTGCCAGTAGTCCTAGCGGCTTCGCCGGGGAGCTGTTTTTT
CDR3 protein: CASSPSGFAGELFF
clone size: NA
D gene: TRBD2
J gene: TRBJ2-2
V gene: TRBV19

CDR3 DNA: TGTGCCAGCAGCGTGGGGGGGGGCTCTGGAAACACCATATATTTT
CDR3 protein: CASSVGGGSGNTIYF
clone size: NA
D gene: NA
J gene: TRBJ1-3
V gene: TRBV7-8

CDR3 DNA: TGTGCCAGCAGTTCGGTTGGCAGGGCCAGAGATACGCAGTATTTT
CDR3 protein: CASSSVGRARDTQYF
clone size: NA
D gene: NA
J gene: TRBJ2-3
V gene: TRBV28

CDR3 DNA: TGTGCCAGCAGCTACGACAGGGGCTACGAGCAGTACTTC
CDR3 protein: CASSYDRGYEQYF
clone size: once
D gene: TRBD1
J gene: TRBJ2-7
V gene: TRBV7-3

CDR3 DNA: TGTGCCAGCAGCCGTACGGACAGGGGGGAGACCCAGTACTTC
CDR3 protein: CASSRTDRGETQYF
clone size: NA
D gene: TRBD1
J gene: TRBJ2-5
V gene: TRBV7-2

CDR3 DNA: TGTGCCAGCAGCGTAGCCTTCCTAGGGGCTCGAAATGAGCAGTTCTTC
CDR3 protein: CASSVAFLGARNEQFF
clone size: NA
D gene: NA
J gene: TRBJ2-1
V gene: TRBV9

CDR3 DNA: TGTGCCATCAGTGTCGGACAGAACAATCAGCCCCAGCATTTT
CDR3 protein: CAISVGQNNQPQHF
clone size: NA
D gene: NA
J gene: TRBJ1-5
V gene: TRBV10-3

CDR3 DNA: TGTGCCAGCAGTCCTTTAACAGGGGTGGATTCACCCCTCCACTTT
CDR3 protein: CASSPLTGVDSPLHF
clone size: few
D gene: TRBD1
J gene: TRBJ1-6
V gene: TRBV27

CDR3 DNA: TGCGCCAGCAGCCCCTCTCCGGGACAGGGGGTGGGTGAAAAACTGTTTTTT
CDR3 protein: CASSPSPGQGVGEKLFF
clone size: NA
D gene: TRBD1
J gene: TRBJ1-4
V gene: TRBV4-1

CDR3 DNA: TGTGCCAGCAGTGGCCGGGACAGGGGTGGCAATCAGCCCCAGCATTTT
CDR3 protein: CASSGRDRGGNQPQHF
clone size: NA
D gene: TRBD1
J gene: TRBJ1-5
V gene: TRBV6-1

CDR3 DNA: TGTGCCAGCAGCCCTTTGGGACAGGGGGTTCAAAACGAGCAGTACTTC
CDR3 protein: CASSPLGQGVQNEQYF
clone size: NA
D gene: TRBD1
J gene: TRBJ2-7
V gene: TRBV7-6

CDR3 DNA: TGCGCCAGCAGCCCAGGGGGAGCCACTGAAGCTTTCTTT
CDR3 protein: CASSPGGATEAFF
clone size: NA
D gene: TRBD1
J gene: TRBJ1-1
V gene: TRBV5-1

CDR3 DNA: TGTGCCAGCAGCGCCGCGGGGACTAGCGGGGTGGATGAGCAGTTCTTC
CDR3 protein: CASSAAGTSGVDEQFF
clone size: NA
D gene: TRBD2
J gene: TRBJ2-1
V gene: TRBV9

CDR3 DNA: TGTGCCAGCAGCCGGGACAGCAACTATGGCTACACCTTC
CDR3 protein: CASSRDSNYGYTF
clone size: once
D gene: TRBD1
J gene: TRBJ1-2
V gene: TRBV6-5

CDR3 DNA: TGTGCCAGCAGCAAAGATCAGGCAGGGATCTCCACTGAAGCTTTCTTT
CDR3 protein: CASSKDQAGISTEAFF
clone size: NA
D gene: NA
J gene: TRBJ1-1
V gene: TRBV21-1

CDR3 DNA: TGTGCCAGCAGTGACCAGGGGAGACAGCCCCAGCATTTT
CDR3 protein: CASSDQGRQPQHF
clone size: NA
D gene: NA
J gene: TRBJ1-5
V gene: TRBV12-3/TRBV12-4

CDR3 DNA: TGTGCCAGCCGGACAAGCAGGGTCAGGGAGACCCAGTACTTC
CDR3 protein: CASRTSRVRETQYF
clone size: NA
D gene: NA
J gene: TRBJ2-5
V gene: TRBV2

CDR3 DNA: TGCAGTGCTAGTGCGGGAGGCTACGAGCAGTACTTC
CDR3 protein: CSASAGGYEQYF
clone size: NA
D gene: TRBD2
J gene: TRBJ2-7
V gene: TRBV20-1

CDR3 DNA: TGTGCCAGCAGCCCAGACAGGGGGCAGTTCTACGAGCAGTACTTC
CDR3 protein: CASSPDRGQFYEQYF
clone size: NA
D gene: TRBD1
J gene: TRBJ2-7
V gene: TRBV7-9

CDR3 DNA: TGTGCCAGCAGCAGGAACAGGGGGCAGGCAGATACGCAGTATTTT
CDR3 protein: CASSRNRGQADTQYF
clone size: once
D gene: TRBD1
J gene: TRBJ2-3
V gene: TRBV9

CDR3 DNA: TGTGCCAGCAGCCCCACCGGACAGGGTTTGGGCTACACCTTC
CDR3 protein: CASSPTGQGLGYTF
clone size: NA
D gene: TRBD1
J gene: TRBJ1-2
V gene: TRBV6-2/TRBV6-3

CDR3 DNA: TGTGCCAGCAGATTCCGACAGGATAGCAATCAGCCCCAGCATTTT
CDR3 protein: CASRFRQDSNQPQHF
clone size: NA
D gene: NA
J gene: TRBJ1-5
V gene: TRBV6-5

CDR3 DNA: TGTGCCAGTAATCCCCGGGGACTCGGGACCCGTGGAGGCTACACCTTC
CDR3 protein: CASNPRGLGTRGGYTF
clone size: NA
D gene: NA
J gene: TRBJ1-2
V gene: TRBV19

CDR3 DNA: TGTGCCAGCAGCGCCTCACCTGGGACAGGGGGCGACAAAGCTTTCTTT
CDR3 protein: CASSASPGTGGDKAFF
clone size: NA
D gene: TRBD1
J gene: TRBJ1-1
V gene: TRBV5-4

CDR3 DNA: TGTGCCAGCAGTTACGGTCGCGCGTTTTCTCAAGAGACCCAGTACTTC
CDR3 protein: CASSYGRAFSQETQYF
clone size: NA
D gene: NA
J gene: TRBJ2-5
V gene: TRBV27